This TCR beta chain derives from a study of blood T cell repertoires in COVID-19. For the study at large: COVID-19 samples, acute and convalescent, were from the United States, Italy and Spain. PBMCs, B-cell-depleted T cells, or T cells provided the cDNA or gDNA that made up the material.

This CDR3 spans 14 amino acids. Germline V gives CDR1 SGHTA, CDR2 FQGNSA. V was pared by 4 bases and J by 1 base, with 9 bases between. In the authors' methods: Estimation of nucleated cell counts was performed using reference gene primer amplification. Libraries were prepared by immunoSEQ multiplex PCR; TCRdb keeps only in-frame clonotypes and omits some of them. The D gene and trimming were derived from the DNA, and the V and J assignments and clone size from that table. In the table there are some 300,000 clones, roughly 80% of which are singletons. Sequenced: peripheral blood. The origin of this receptor is a woman aged 45-65 years with active or convalescent COVID-19. V and J are TRBV7-2 and TRBJ2-3; the D gene is possibly TRBD2 (6 bases). The CDR3 bases are TGTGCCAGCAGCTCCGGCGGGGGCACAGATACGCAGTATTTT. Translated: CASSSGGGTDTQYF.